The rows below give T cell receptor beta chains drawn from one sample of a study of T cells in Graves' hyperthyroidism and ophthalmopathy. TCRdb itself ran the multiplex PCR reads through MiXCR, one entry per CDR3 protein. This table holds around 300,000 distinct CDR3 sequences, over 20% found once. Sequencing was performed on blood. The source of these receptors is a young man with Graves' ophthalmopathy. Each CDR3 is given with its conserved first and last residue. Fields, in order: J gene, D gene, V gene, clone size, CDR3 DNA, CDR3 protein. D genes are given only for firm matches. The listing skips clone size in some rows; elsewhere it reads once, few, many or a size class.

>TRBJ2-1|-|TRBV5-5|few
TGTGCCAGCAGCTTATCTCGGAACTCACAGGGAGAGCAGTTCTTC
CASSLSRNSQGEQFF
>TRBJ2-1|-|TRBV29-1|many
TGCAGCGTTGCACTAGTCAATGAGCAGTTCTTC
CSVALVNEQFF
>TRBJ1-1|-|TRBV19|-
TGTGCCAGTAGTATGGGAGAGGGGATGCCGCAAGCTTTCTTT
CASSMGEGMPQAFF
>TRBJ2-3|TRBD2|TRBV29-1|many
TGCAGCGCCCCTCTAGCGGGATTCACAGATACGCAGTATTTT
CSAPLAGFTDTQYF
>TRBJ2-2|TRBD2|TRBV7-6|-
TGTGCCAGCAGCTTAGTAGCGGGAGACACCACCGGGGAGCTGTTTTTT
CASSLVAGDTTGELFF
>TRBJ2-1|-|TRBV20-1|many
TGCAGTGCCCCGATTGGCGGCACTTCCTCTGGTGAGCAGTTCTTC
CSAPIGGTSSGEQFF
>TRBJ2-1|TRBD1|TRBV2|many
TGTGCCAGCACCCGGGACAGGGGAGACAATGAGCAGTTCTTC
CASTRDRGDNEQFF
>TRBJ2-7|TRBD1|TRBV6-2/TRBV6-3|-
TGTGCCAGCAGGGCGTCTCGACAGGGAAGTTACGAGCAGTACTTC
CASRASRQGSYEQYF
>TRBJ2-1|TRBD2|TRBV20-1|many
TGCAGTGCTTCCCCTAGCGGATCCTACAATGAGCAGTTCTTC
CSASPSGSYNEQFF
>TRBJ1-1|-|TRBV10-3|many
TGTGCCATCAGTGTTTCCTACCACACTGAAGCTTTCTTT
CAISVSYHTEAFF
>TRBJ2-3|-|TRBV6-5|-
TGTGCCAGCAGTTACGGGCGGGGCACAGATACGCAGTATTTT
CASSYGRGTDTQYF
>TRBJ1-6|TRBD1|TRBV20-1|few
TGCAGTGCCGCCAGGGAGGGGGCGGTAAATAATTCACCCCTCCACTTT
CSAAREGAVNNSPLHF
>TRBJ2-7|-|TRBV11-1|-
TGTGCCAGCAGCCCAGGGGTTCTCTACGAGCAGTACTTC
CASSPGVLYEQYF
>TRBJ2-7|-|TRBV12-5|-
TGTGCTAGTGGTTTGGTCCCGGGGCCAAGGTACGAGCAGTACTTC
CASGLVPGPRYEQYF
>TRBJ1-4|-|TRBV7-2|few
TGTGCCAGCAGCCCGACGGTGACTACTGCCGTACTGTTTTTT
CASSPTVTTAVLFF
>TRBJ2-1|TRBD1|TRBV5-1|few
TGCGCCACCGCAACAGGGGGATCCTACAATGAGCAGTTCTTC
CATATGGSYNEQFF
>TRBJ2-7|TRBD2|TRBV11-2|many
TGTGCCAGCAGCTTAGTTAGCGGGGCATGGGCCTACGAGCAGTACTTC
CASSLVSGAWAYEQYF
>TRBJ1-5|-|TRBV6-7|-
TGTGCCAGCAGTTACTCTGTGTCCGCGGTGGCGGGAGACAATCAGCCCCAGCATTTT
CASSYSVSAVAGDNQPQHF
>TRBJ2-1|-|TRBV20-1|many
TGCAGTGCTAGGCGGCTATACAATGAGCAGTTCTTC
CSARRLYNEQFF
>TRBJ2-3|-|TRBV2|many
TGTGCCAGCAAGGGGAACAGTCTGATAACCTCCACAGATACGCAGTATTTT
CASKGNSLITSTDTQYF
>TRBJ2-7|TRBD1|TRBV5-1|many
TGCGCCAGCGGTGAACAGGGGTCATCTCTCGAGCAGTACTTC
CASGEQGSSLEQYF
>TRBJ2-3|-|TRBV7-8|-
TGTGCCAGCAGCTTAGGTCTAGCGCTTAGCACAGATACGCAGTATTTT
CASSLGLALSTDTQYF
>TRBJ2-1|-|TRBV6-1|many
TGTGCCAGCAGTCCTCTGGACAGTGAGAGCTCCTACAATGAGCAGTTCTTC
CASSPLDSESSYNEQFF
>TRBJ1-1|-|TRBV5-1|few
TGCGCCAGCAGCCAAGGGTCGACGAACACTGAAGCTTTCTTT
CASSQGSTNTEAFF